This T cell receptor (beta chain) derives from a study of shared clonotypes between healthy human individuals. Study-level results: Exclusively blood specimens were collected; tissue repertoires likely differ. Owing to a small donor count, the genetic and exposure-history diversity represented was limited.

Remarks on this clone: Its specificity is unknown.

Adult donors, all healthy and HIV-negative, had no recent acute infections or vaccinations. Trimming took 5 bases from V and 2 from J, leaving 9 bases between them. CDR1 and CDR2 (germline): SEHNR, FQNEAQ (reference sequence). CDR3 length equals 13 residues. Sequenced by immunoSEQ multiplex PCR; TCRdb stores in-frame clones only, minus some. This table has about 470,000 clones, roughly 80% appearing once. Sequenced input: PBMCs. The rearrangement links TRBV7-9 to TRBJ2-5; D ambiguous. This TCR was recovered from a middle-aged woman in good health. Some clones in this sample may be carry-over from other donors' samples. CDR3 residues: CASSPQSQETQYF. CDR3 DNA sequence: TGTGCCAGCAGCCCACAGAGTCAAGAGACCCAGTACTTC.